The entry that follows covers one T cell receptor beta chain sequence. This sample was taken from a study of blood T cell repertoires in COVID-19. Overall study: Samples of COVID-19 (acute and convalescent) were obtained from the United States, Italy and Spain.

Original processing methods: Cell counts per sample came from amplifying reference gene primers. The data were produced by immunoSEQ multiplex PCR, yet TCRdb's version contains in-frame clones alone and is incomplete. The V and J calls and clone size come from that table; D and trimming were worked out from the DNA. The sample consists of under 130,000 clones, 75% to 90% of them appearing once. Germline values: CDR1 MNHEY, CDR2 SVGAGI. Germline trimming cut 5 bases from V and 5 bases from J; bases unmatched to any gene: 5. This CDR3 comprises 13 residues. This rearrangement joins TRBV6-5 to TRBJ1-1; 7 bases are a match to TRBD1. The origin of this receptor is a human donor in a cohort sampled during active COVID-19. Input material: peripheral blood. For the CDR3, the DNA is TGTGCCAGCAGTCTTACAGGGGAAACTGAAGCTTTCTTT. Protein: CASSLTGETEAFF.